This paragraph reports one T cell receptor (beta chain). The participants were between about 18 and 89 years old and came from 24 US areas. Participants had their cohort set by participant-reported clinical history. Resolution of symptoms, clearance, or two negative PCRs was present in recovered Cohort 3 donors. The data originate from a study of blood T cell repertoires in COVID-19. Study summary: The samples span acute and convalescent COVID-19 from the United States, Italy and Spain.

The V gene's germline CDR1 is MGHDK and CDR2 SYGVNS. The CDR3 is 14 residues long. V shed 4 bases, J shed 7 bases, and the junction held 3 bases outside the gene matches. Assay used: immunoSEQ multiplex PCR; TCRdb lists only in-frame clones, some missing. The sample holds some 350,000 clones, 80% to 90% seen once. This clonotype was sampled from a woman aged 25 to 39 who had recovered from COVID-19. The sequenced sample was PBMCs or T cells enriched from blood (not recorded which). The J gene is TRBJ1-4, the V gene TRBV25-1; 10 nucleotides match TRBD1. The CDR3 here is CASSADRGAEKLFF. CDR3 sequence (DNA): TGTGCCAGCAGTGCGGACAGGGGGGCTGAAAAACTGTTTTTT.